The next 14 T cell receptor beta chains were all read from a single sample in a study of T-cell reconstitution after alpha-beta-depleted transplantation in children. For TCRbeta, the library was prepared with unique molecular identifiers. Via MiXCR, TCRdb re-called the PCR reads, giving one row per CDR3 protein. Here the sample spans a few hundred thousand distinct CDR3 sequences, around two fifths being singletons. The sequences come from PBMCs, collected before TCRalphabeta/CD19-depleted stem cell transplant. The source of these receptors is a girl aged 2-10 years with aplastic anemia, due to receive a stem cell transplant.

The chain carries TRBV5-6 and TRBJ2-3; 8 nucleotides agree with TRBD1. CDR1 is SGHDT and CDR2 is YYEEEE in the germline V gene. This CDR3 has 15 amino acids. The junction had 7 bases not matched to a gene; V was cut back by 1 base and J by 6 bases. CDR3 loop: CASSLRSGGADTQYF. CDR3 bases: TGTGCCAGCAGCTTGAGGTCAGGGGGCGCCGATACGCAGTATTTT.

The chain has TRBV5-1 and TRBJ1-4, with D unresolved. This CDR3 contains 14 residues. Germline-derived CDR1 and CDR2 are SGHRS and YFSETQ. The V and J ends lost 4 bases and 8 bases respectively, with 15 bases between them. The CDR3 loop reads CASSTDPVGEKLFF. The CDR3 DNA follows: TGCGCCAGCAGCACGGATCCTGTGGGGGAAAAACTGTTTTTT.

This clonotype showed up just once. The V and J genes are TRBV20-1 and TRBJ2-2; 9 positions match TRBD2. The CDR3 covers 16 residues. V was pared by 2 bases and J by 0 bases, with 4 bases of the junction left unmatched. Germline V gene lookup returns CDR1 DFQATT and CDR2 SNEGSKA (reference sequence). In nucleotides, the CDR3 is TGCAGTGCTAGAAGAGCGGGGGGCGCGAACACCGGGGAGCTGTTTTTT. This gives the protein CSARRAGGANTGELFF.

This clonotype was seen at least ten times. This CDR3 is CAISDQPSGEGEQYF. The CDR3 coding sequence is TGTGCCATCAGTGACCAACCTTCTGGGGAGGGCGAGCAGTACTTC. The chain couples TRBV10-3 to TRBJ2-7; 7 positions match TRBD2. V shed 3 bases and J 6 bases; nucleotides not matched to a gene: 11. The CDR3 length is 15 residues. CDR1 ENHRY and CDR2 SYGVKD come from the germline V gene.

V gene TRBV6-7 combines with J gene TRBJ2-1, with TRBD2 identical over 9 bases. TRBV6-7 is an open reading frame, and its role is uncertain. This CDR3 has 17 amino acids. J lost 3 bases, V lost 9 bases, and 15 bases had no gene match. CDR3 residues: CARIGSGSPPLYNEQFF. The CDR3 coding sequence is TGTGCCAGAATCGGTAGCGGGAGCCCCCCCCTCTACAATGAGCAGTTCTTC.

Only a few counts were recorded for this clonotype. CDR3 amino acids: CATRGPPSSLNTEAFF. CDR3 bases: TGTGCCACCCGGGGGCCCCCCTCGTCTTTGAACACTGAAGCTTTCTTT. The chain combines TRBV10-3 with TRBJ1-1; the D gene is possibly TRBD1 (6 bases). Trimming removed 10 bases at V and 0 bases at J, with 21 bases between. CDR1 and CDR2 (germline): ENHRY, SYGVKD. CDR3 length equals 16 residues.

In this sample, this clonotype turned up many times. The V gene is TRBV29-1, the J gene TRBJ2-4; TRBD2 might be the D (5 bases). Germline V gives CDR1 SQVTM, CDR2 ANQGSEA. The V gene lost 4 bases and the J gene lost 5 bases, with 9 bases spanning the gap. The CDR3 contains 12 residues. The CDR3 nucleotides read TGCAGCGTTGGGGAGCTGGAAAACATTCAGTACTTC. Its protein is CSVGELENIQYF.

This clonotype was detected a few times. This chain links TRBV5-8 with TRBJ2-5; TRBD2 matches at 13 bases. Per the germline V gene, CDR1 is SGHTS and CDR2 is YDEGEE. This CDR3 is built from 17 residues. The V segment lost 4 bases and the J segment 4 bases; nucleotides outside the gene matches: 10. The CDR3 loop reads CASSRTSGSDLGETQYF. CDR3 sequence (DNA): TGTGCCAGCAGCCGGACTAGCGGGAGCGATCTTGGAGAGACCCAGTACTTC. The full variable domain, its missing parts supplied by reference TRBV5-8 and TRBJ2-5, is EAGVTQSPTHLIKTRGQQATLRCSPISGHTSVYWYQQALGLGLQFLLWYDEGEERNRGNFPPRFSGRQFPNYSSELNVNALELEDSALYLCASSRTSGSDLGETQYFGPGTRLLVL.

This clonotype was seen only a few times. V gene TRBV7-6 combines with J gene TRBJ2-1; D tentatively reads TRBD1 or TRBD2 (5 bases each). CDR1 and CDR2 from the germline V gene are SGHVS and FNYEAQ. With 3 bases removed from V and 8 bases from J, the gap between germline ends came to 17 bases. The CDR3 totals 15 residues. This chain's CDR3 is CASSFRLLRGDEQFF. The CDR3, as DNA: TGTGCCAGCAGCTTCCGTCTTCTGAGGGGCGATGAGCAGTTCTTC.

This clonotype was observed once. The chain recombines TRBV20-1 with TRBJ2-7; perhaps TRBD1 as D (6 bases). The CDR3 spans 13 residues. The germline gives CDR1 DFQATT, CDR2 SNEGSKA (reference sequence). The V gene lost 6 bases and the J gene lost 2 bases, with 14 bases spanning the gap. The CDR3 DNA follows: TGCAGTGCCCAGGGACACCTAACCTACGAGCAGTACTTC. Translated, it gives CSAQGHLTYEQYF.

The J gene is TRBJ2-3, the V gene TRBV7-2, with unresolved D. The CDR3 covers 15 residues. Per germline, CDR1 SGHTA and CDR2 FQGNSA. Trimming took off 5 bases at V and 1 base at J, with 13 bases between the two ends. CDR3 nucleotide sequence: TGTGCCAGCAGCCTTACCCCCTACCGCACAGATACGCAGTATTTT. As protein: CASSLTPYRTDTQYF.

The chain uses TRBV15 and TRBJ1-1, with D possibly being TRBD1 (5 bases). Germline CDR1 LNHNV, CDR2 YYDKDF (reference sequence). The CDR3 has 13 amino acids. Trimming took 9 bases from V and 0 from J, leaving 11 bases between them. CDR3 protein: CATTGLMNTEAFF. DNA of the CDR3: TGTGCCACTACGGGACTGATGAACACTGAAGCTTTCTTT. The complete variable domain, with remaining parts taken from reference TRBV15 and TRBJ1-1, reads DAMVIQNPRYQVTQFGKPVTLSCSQTLNHNVMYWYQQKSSQAPKLLFHYYDKDFNNEADTPDNFQSRRPNTSFCFLDIRSPGLGDTAMYLCATTGLMNTEAFFGQGTRLTVV.

This clonotype was observed a handful of times. The chain combines TRBV10-3 with TRBJ2-7, with D perhaps assigned TRBD1 or TRBD2 (5 bases each). Trimming removed 7 bases at V and 6 bases at J, with 16 bases between. CDR3 size: 13 residues. The germline gives CDR1 ENHRY, CDR2 SYGVKD. The CDR3 spells CAIKPGADGEQYF. In DNA form, the CDR3 reads TGTGCCATCAAGCCCGGGGCAGATGGCGAGCAGTACTTC.

This clonotype was counted between two and nine times. The chain recombines TRBV12-3 or TRBV12-4 with TRBJ1-5; unclear D gene. The V gene lost 0 bases and the J gene lost 7 bases, with 7 bases spanning the gap. The CDR3 contains 13 residues. CDR3 region: CASSLAAGQPQHF. The CDR3 DNA follows: TGTGCCAGCAGTTTAGCGGCGGGCCAGCCCCAGCATTTT.